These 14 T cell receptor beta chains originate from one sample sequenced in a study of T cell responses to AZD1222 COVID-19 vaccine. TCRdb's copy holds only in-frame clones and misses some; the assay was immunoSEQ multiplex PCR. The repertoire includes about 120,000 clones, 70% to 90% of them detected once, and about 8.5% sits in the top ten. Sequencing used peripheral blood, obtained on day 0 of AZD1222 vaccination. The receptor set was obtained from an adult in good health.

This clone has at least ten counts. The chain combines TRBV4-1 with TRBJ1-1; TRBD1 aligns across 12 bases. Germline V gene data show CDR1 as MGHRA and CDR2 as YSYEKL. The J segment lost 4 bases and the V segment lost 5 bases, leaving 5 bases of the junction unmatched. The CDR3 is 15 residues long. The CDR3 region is CASSGDRGRFTEAFF. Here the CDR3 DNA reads TGCGCCAGCAGCGGGGACAGGGGGCGCTTCACTGAAGCTTTCTTT.

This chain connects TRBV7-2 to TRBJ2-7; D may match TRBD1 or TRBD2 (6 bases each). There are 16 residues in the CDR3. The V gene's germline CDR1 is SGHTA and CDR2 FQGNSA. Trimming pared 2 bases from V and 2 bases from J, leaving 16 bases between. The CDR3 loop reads CASSLMGAGSTYEQYF. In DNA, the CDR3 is TGTGCCAGCAGCTTAATGGGGGCGGGGTCTACCTACGAGCAGTACTTC.

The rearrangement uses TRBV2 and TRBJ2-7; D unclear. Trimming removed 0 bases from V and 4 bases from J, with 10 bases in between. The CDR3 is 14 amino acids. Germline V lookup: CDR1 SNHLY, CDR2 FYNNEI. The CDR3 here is CASSEAPASYEQYF. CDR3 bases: TGTGCCAGCAGTGAAGCGCCGGCCTCTTACGAGCAGTACTTC.

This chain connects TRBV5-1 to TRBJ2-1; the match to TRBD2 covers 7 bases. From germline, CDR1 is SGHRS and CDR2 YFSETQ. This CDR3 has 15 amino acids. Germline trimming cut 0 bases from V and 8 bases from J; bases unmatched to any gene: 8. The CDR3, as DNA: TGCGCCAGCAGCTTGGTCGCCAGCGGGGAGGATGAGCAGTTCTTC. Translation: CASSLVASGEDEQFF.

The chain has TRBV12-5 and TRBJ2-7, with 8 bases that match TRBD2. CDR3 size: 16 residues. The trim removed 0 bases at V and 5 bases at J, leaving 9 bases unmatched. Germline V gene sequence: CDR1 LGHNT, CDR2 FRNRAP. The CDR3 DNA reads TGTGCTAGTGGTTTGGTACTCGGAGCGGGAGTAAACGAGCAGTACTTC. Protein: CASGLVLGAGVNEQYF.

DNA of the CDR3: TGCGCCAGCAGCCAAGATCGGGACTCCTACGAGCAGTACTTC. This translates into CASSQDRDSYEQYF. V gene TRBV4-3 combines with J gene TRBJ2-7, with D perhaps TRBD2 (5 bases). The germline V and J ends were trimmed by 0 bases and 0 bases, with 6 bases remaining between them. CDR1 is LGHNA and CDR2 is YSLEER in the germline V gene. The CDR3 consists of 14 residues.

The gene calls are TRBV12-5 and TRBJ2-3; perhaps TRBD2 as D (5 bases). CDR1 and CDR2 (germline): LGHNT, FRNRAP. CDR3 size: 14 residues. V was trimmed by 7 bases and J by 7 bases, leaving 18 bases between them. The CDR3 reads CASDLSGATNTQYF. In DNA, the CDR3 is TGTGCTAGTGATCTAAGCGGAGCCACCAATACGCAGTATTTT.

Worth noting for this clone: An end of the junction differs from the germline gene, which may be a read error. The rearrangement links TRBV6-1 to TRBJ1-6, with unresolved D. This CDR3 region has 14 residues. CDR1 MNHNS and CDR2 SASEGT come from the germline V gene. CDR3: CASSDRQDKSPLHF. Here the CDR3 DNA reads TGTGCCAGCAGTGATCGTCAGGATAAATCACCCCTCCACTTT.

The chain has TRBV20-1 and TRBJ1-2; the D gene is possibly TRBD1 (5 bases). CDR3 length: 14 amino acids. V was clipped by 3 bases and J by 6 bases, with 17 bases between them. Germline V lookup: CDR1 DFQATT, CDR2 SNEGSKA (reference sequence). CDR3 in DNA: TGCAGTGCTAGTAGGGGACCCCACCCCGATGGCTACACCTTC. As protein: CSASRGPHPDGYTF.

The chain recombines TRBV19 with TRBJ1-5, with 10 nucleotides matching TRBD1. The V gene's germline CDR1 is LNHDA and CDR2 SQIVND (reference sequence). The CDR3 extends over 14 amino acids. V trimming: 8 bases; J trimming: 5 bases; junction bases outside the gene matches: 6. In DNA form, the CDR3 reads TGTGCCAGTCGGCCCGGGACAGGGGATCAGCCCCAGCATTTT. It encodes CASRPGTGDQPQHF.

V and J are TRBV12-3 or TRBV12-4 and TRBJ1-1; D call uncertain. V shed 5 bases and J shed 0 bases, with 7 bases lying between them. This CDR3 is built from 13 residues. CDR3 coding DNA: TGTGCCAGCAGTATTCAGTTGAACACTGAAGCTTTCTTT. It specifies CASSIQLNTEAFF.

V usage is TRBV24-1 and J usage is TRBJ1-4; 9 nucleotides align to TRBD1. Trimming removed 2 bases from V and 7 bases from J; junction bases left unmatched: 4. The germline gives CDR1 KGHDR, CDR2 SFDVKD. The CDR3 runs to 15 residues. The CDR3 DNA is TGTGCCACCAGTGATTCGGGACAGGGTGGTGAAAAACTGTTTTTT. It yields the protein CATSDSGQGGEKLFF.

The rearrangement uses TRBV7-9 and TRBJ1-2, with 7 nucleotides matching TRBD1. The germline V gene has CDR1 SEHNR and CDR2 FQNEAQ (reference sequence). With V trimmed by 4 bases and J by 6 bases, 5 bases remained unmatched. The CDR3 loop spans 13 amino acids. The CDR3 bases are TGTGCCAGCAGCTCCGGACAGGTTGATGGCTACACCTTC. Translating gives CASSSGQVDGYTF.

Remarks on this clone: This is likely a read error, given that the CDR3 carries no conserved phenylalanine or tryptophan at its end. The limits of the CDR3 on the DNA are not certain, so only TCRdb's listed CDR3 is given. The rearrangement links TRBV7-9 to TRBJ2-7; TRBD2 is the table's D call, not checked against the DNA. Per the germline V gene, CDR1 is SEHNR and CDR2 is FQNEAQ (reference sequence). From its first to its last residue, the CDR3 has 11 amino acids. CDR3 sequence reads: CASSLEGLAII.